This T cell receptor (beta chain) was recovered during a study of T cells after posttransplantation cyclophosphamide. The CDR3 contains 14 residues. CDR1 ENHRY and CDR2 SYGVKD come from the germline V gene. J gave up 3 bases and V 10 bases, and 7 bases lay outside the gene matches. Details on this clone: Its antigen is not identified.

The assay was immunoSEQ multiplex PCR, and TCRdb's table has in-frame clones only and misses some. This table holds 25,000 to 35,000 clones, 70% to 90% found once. Notes on the study in general: Tissue-infiltrating T cells from skin or gut overlapped little with blood T cells. Later blood repertoires were often dominated by clones from the donor CD8+ memory compartment.

The clonotype was recovered from a man aged 50 or older. The chain couples TRBV10-3 to TRBJ1-1; TRBD1 matches 11 bases. Source material: PBMCs. Written as DNA, the CDR3 is TGTGCCACCCGGACAGGGGGCGAAGACACTGAAGCTTTCTTT. It is translated as CATRTGGEDTEAFF.